This paragraph reports one T cell receptor (beta chain). The CDR3 runs 15 residues. Trimming removed 1 base from V and 5 bases from J, with 13 bases in between. Germline loops: CDR1 SGHAT, CDR2 FQDESV (reference sequence). This sample was included in a study of control samples from healthy donors and cancer patients. Profiled with immunoSEQ multiplex PCR; TCRdb holds only in-frame clones, not every one. The record lists about 190,000 clones, of which the ten most abundant hold less than 2.5%. The sample was blood. The sequence came from a woman aged 25 to 39 in good health. The rearrangement uses TRBV11-1 and TRBJ2-3; D may be TRBD2 (6 bases). CDR3 residues: CASSLVPSDGDTQYF. The DNA for the CDR3 is TGTGCCAGCAGCTTAGTGCCTAGCGATGGAGATACGCAGTATTTT. Looking up the rest from reference TRBV11-1 and TRBJ2-3 gives the full variable domain: EAEVAQSPRYKITEKSQAVAFWCDPISGHATLYWYRQILGQGPELLVQFQDESVVDDSQLPKDRFSAERLKGVDSTLKIQPAELGDSAMYLCASSLVPSDGDTQYFGPGTRLTVL.